This T cell receptor beta chain was recovered during a study of blood T cells in healthy people across ages (dated by TCRdb to 2014 to 2015). Turning to the overall study: In model experiments, template switching captured about one uniquely barcoded TCR beta cDNA molecule for every two T cells. Using deep sequencing normalized with unique cDNA molecular identifiers, the study measured how TCR beta repertoire diversity changes with age. The donors were divided into four age groups: young (average around 16 years), middle-aged (roughly 40), aged (around 59) and long-lived (roughly 82). Donors of different ages were randomly distributed across sequencing lanes to avoid experimental bias. The study analyzed two additional independent replicas of 1 million unique cDNA reads from the same blood draw for two donors, one aged 18 to 30 and one aged 80 or older.

The donors were roughly 39 Caucasian individuals from Russia, aged roughly 6 to 100 years, who were systemically healthy. Ten milliliters of peripheral blood were drawn from each donor into EDTA-treated Vacutainer tubes. Ficoll-Paque density-gradient centrifugation was used to isolate PBMCs, with at least 7 million per sample. Total RNA, at least 5 micrograms per sample, was extracted from PBMCs with Trizol reagent. For every donor, an aliquot of PBMCs went through flow cytometry to measure the percentages of naive CD45RAhigh/CD27high T cells. Inclusive of the bounding cysteine and phenylalanine, the CDR3 is 14 residues long. Kept here is only the CDR3 DNA, which spans 42 bases and is read in frame from base 1. From a lookup of the germline V gene, CDR1 and CDR2 are SGHRS and YFSETQ. At the junction V is shortened by 5 bases and J by 1 base; bases outside the gene matches: 2. In its sample, this clonotype was seen many times. It has no known antigen specificity. No base-level quality is on record; no much larger clone is a single base apart.

What the authors observed across the whole study: The CMV infection status of donors was not known, potentially confounding age-related changes in expanded clonotypes. Total diversity estimates from one million sequenced T cells were considered lower bounds and underestimates. Since profiling was done on bulk unsorted PBMCs, naive and antigen-experienced compartments could not be conclusively compared. Compared with the aged group, the long-lived group had more naive CD4+ T cells, fewer expanded clones and increased TCR diversity, a pattern suggesting age selection. There was a strong correlation between observed TCR beta diversity and the percentage of naive T cells measured by flow cytometry. As age increased, observed TCR beta diversity per million T cells dropped in a roughly linear way, and a significant reduction was already evident by age 40.

Library preparation employed 5' RACE. Sequencing was carried out with an Illumina HiSeq 2500. A second 7 to 11 cycle PCR used a sample-barcoded 5' primer and a J-beta primer mix. A unique molecular identifier was introduced onto each TCR beta cDNA molecule by a template-switch 5' adaptor carrying 12 random nucleotides. Each sample yielded at least 3 million CDR3-containing paired-end reads. The Mint cDNA synthesis kit, primed by a TRBC-specific oligonucleotide, was used to synthesize first-strand cDNA from all RNA. All cDNA was treated with uracil-DNA glycosylase and then went through a first 18-cycle PCR with the universal primers M1SS and BC2_uni_R. On the study's bioinformatics: For normalization, 1 million high-quality reads, each with a distinct molecular identifier, were randomly selected from each sample. Instead of being binned into consensus sequences, reads with shared molecular identifiers were discarded. MiTCR, run with a Q25 quality threshold and the strictest error-elimination algorithm, handled CDR3 identification, clonotype clustering and error correction. A nonparametric unseen species model using Euler transformation provided a lower-bound estimate of total TCR beta diversity. TCRdb cleaned the public reads at Q25 with fastp, built clones with MiXCR and kept in-frame beta chains. Rows are combined by CDR3 protein, so each entry shows the most common genes and DNA. In this record, the V and J calls reflect TCRdb's handling and not the investigators' own analysis. Here the sample has hundreds of thousands of distinct CDR3 sequences; 20% to 25% occur a single time. Of the sample, more than 3% is held by the ten largest clones.

Source material: blood. The sequence came from a man between 70 and 80 years old in good health. This chain is built from TRBV5-1 and TRBJ2-2, and 7 junctional nucleotides match TRBD2. The nucleotides read TGCGCCAGCAGAACTAGCGAGAACACCGGGGAGCTGTTTTTT. It specifies CASRTSENTGELFF.